This T cell receptor beta chain was obtained from a study of blood T cell repertoires in COVID-19 (dated by TCRdb to 2020 to 2022). For the wider study: Collaborator samples came from the United States, Italy and Spain and covered acute and convalescent phases of COVID-19. The prospective study material was composed of cDNA or gDNA derived from T cells, B-cell-depleted T cells, or PBMCs. The dataset comprised deeply sampled blood TCRbeta repertoires from subjects exposed to, actively infected with, or recovered from COVID-19. A freely available public database, intended as a resource for researchers studying the immune response to SARS-CoV-2, is where the repertoires were released. Samples came from the ongoing ImmuneRACE study (first 160 participants) plus 1,254 subjects from 6 global collaborators. Sample metadata almost always included a de-identified subject ID, COVID-19 status, age in years and sex. Where available, HLA class I and class II types were taken from metadata supplied by the sample provider and were not determined by assay-based typing.

The immunoSEQ Assay, a bias-controlled multiplex PCR, was used to amplify TCRbeta CDR3 regions from genomic DNA. As for the original processing: The number of nucleated cells in each sample was estimated from the amplification of reference gene primers within the assay. To quantify the absolute abundance of each unique TCRbeta CDR3 rearrangement, sequence reads were collapsed and filtered. For each sample, productive Simpson clonality was calculated by taking the square root of Simpson's diversity index across productive rearrangements. In TCRdb, the immuneACCESS table is reduced to in-frame sequences with V and J assigned. These tables do not hold every clone; where another copy was compared, an unresolved V gene accounts for under half, and the others remain unexplained. For V, J and clone size, that table is used; D and trimming come from the DNA. Within this sample are some 170,000 clones, with 85% to 90% of them counted one time only. The leading ten clones occupy about 12% of the sample.

One collaborating source in Seattle enrolled patients while the patients were actively infected and followed the patients over time throughout the course of disease. Each collaborating institution followed its own protocols to collect whole blood in K2EDTA tubes. For TCRbeta analysis, collaborators shipped samples as frozen whole blood, isolated PBMCs, or DNA extracted from either of those sample types. The paper as a whole reports these results and caveats: The quantity of clinical and demographic metadata differed by source and by participant and was supplied without curation.

Cut back by 8 bases and 1 base, the V and J ends lie 8 bases apart. From its cysteine to its phenylalanine, the CDR3 spans 12 amino acids. Only CDR3 DNA remains: 36 bases, in frame from the first base. CDR1 and CDR2 were assigned from the germline V gene as MNHEY and SVGAGI. This clone has ten or more counts. The antigen it recognizes is unknown. Base qualities are not provided; no much larger clone lies one nucleotide away. The material sequenced was peripheral blood. The sequence links TRBV6-5 to TRBJ1-2, with TRBD1 perhaps the D gene, on 5 matching bases. The receptor's source is a woman aged 65 to 85 with COVID-19, enrolled during active disease. CDR3 reads: CASARDNYGYTF. The nucleotides are TGTGCCAGCGCCAGGGATAACTATGGCTACACCTTC.